The 5 T cell receptor beta chains in this list originate from one sample, sequenced in a study of T cells in Graves' hyperthyroidism and ophthalmopathy. The investigators amplified TCR beta CDR3 regions from RNA transcripts. A set of HTBI primers served as the primers for a first-round RT-PCR of the TCR CDR3. TCRdb re-called the multiplex PCR reads through MiXCR, storing one row per CDR3 protein. The sample lists 500,000 to 650,000 distinct CDR3 sequences; 17% were seen once. The source material was blood. The receptors here all came from a woman between 18 and 29 years old with Graves' ophthalmopathy.

In its sample, this clonotype was seen a few times. The rearrangement joins TRBV5-1 to TRBJ2-7, with TRBD1 as a possible D gene (5 bases). V was shortened by 4 bases and J by 4 bases, with 12 bases between the two germline ends. This CDR3 has 13 residues. Germline lookup yields CDR1 SGHRS and CDR2 YFSETQ. The CDR3 DNA follows: TGCGCCAGCAGCGCGGACAATATATACGAGCAGTACTTC. Its protein is CASSADNIYEQYF.

A few counts support this clonotype. This sequence joins TRBV19 and TRBJ1-1; no clear D gene. CDR3 length equals 13 residues. Trimming stripped 7 bases from V and 5 bases from J, with 14 bases between. CDR1 LNHDA and CDR2 SQIVND come from the germline V gene (reference sequence). CDR3 protein: CASTMGGRTEAFF. Written as DNA, the CDR3 is TGTGCCAGTACCATGGGAGGGAGAACTGAAGCTTTCTTT.

The table lists this clonotype with many counts. The V and J genes are TRBV12-3 or TRBV12-4 and TRBJ2-1; D perhaps matches TRBD2 (7 bases). With 6 bases removed from V and 7 bases from J, the gap between germline ends came to 16 bases. CDR3 length: 14 amino acids. CDR3 amino acids: CASRMGGAVNEQFF. The CDR3 DNA reads as TGTGCCAGCAGGATGGGGGGGGCAGTGAATGAGCAGTTCTTC.

Many counts were recorded for this clonotype. This chain links TRBV30 with TRBJ1-4, with unresolved D. CDR1 and CDR2 (germline): GTSNPN, SVGIG (reference sequence). V was trimmed by 1 base and J by 8 bases, leaving 11 bases between them. CDR3 length: 13 residues. The CDR3 DNA reads TGTGCCTGGAGTGGGGGATGGGAGGAAAAACTGTTTTTT. This sequence encodes CAWSGGWEEKLFF.

The V call is TRBV5-8, the J call TRBJ2-3, with unresolved D. The germline V gene has CDR1 SGHTS and CDR2 YDEGEE. With 3 bases removed from V and 2 bases from J, the gap between germline ends came to 10 bases. The CDR3 has 14 amino acids. The CDR3 sequence is CASSSGHLTDTQYF. The CDR3 DNA is TGTGCCAGCAGCTCCGGCCATCTCACAGATACGCAGTATTTT.